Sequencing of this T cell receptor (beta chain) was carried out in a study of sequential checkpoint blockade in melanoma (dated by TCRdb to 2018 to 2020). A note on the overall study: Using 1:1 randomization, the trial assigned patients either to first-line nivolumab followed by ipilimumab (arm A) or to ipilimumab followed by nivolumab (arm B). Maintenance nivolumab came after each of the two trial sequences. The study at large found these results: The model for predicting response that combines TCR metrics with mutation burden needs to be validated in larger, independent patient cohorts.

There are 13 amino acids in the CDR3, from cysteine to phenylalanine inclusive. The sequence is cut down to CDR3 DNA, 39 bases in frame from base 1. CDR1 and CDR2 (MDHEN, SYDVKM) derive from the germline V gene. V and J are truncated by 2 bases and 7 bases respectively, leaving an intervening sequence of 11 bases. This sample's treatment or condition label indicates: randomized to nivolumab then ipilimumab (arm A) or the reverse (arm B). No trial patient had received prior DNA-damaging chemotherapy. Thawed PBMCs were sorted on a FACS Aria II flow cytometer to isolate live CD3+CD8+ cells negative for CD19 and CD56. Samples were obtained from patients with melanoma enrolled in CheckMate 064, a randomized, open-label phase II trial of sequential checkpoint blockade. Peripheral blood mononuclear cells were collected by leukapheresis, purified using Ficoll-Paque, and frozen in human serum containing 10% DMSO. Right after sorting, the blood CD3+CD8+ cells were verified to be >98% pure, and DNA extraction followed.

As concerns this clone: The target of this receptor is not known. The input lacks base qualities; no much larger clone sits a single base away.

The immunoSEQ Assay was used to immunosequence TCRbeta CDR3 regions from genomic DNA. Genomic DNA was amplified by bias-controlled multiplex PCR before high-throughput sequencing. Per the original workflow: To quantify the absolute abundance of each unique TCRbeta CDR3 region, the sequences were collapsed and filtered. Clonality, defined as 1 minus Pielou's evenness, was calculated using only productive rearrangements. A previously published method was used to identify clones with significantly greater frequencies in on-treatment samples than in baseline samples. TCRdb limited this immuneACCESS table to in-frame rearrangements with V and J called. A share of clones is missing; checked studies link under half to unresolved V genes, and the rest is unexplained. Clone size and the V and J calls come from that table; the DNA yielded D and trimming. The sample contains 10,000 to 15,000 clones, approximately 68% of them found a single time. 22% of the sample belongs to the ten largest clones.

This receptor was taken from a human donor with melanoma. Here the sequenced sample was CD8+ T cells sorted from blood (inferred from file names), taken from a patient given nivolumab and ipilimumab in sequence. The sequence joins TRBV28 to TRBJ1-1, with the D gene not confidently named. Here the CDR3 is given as CASSLVGRSEAFF. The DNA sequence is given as TGTGCCAGCAGTTTAGTCGGTCGGAGTGAAGCTTTCTTT.